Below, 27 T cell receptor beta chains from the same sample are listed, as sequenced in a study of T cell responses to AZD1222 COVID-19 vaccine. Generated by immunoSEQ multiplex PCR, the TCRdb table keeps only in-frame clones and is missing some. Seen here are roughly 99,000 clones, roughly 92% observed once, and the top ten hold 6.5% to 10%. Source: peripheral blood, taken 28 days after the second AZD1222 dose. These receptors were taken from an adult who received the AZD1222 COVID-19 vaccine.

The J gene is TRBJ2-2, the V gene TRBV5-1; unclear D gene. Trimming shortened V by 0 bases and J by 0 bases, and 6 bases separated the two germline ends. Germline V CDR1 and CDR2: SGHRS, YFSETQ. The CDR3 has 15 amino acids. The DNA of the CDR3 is TGCGCCAGCAGCTTGGACGGACCGAACACCGGGGAGCTGTTTTTT. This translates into CASSLDGPNTGELFF.

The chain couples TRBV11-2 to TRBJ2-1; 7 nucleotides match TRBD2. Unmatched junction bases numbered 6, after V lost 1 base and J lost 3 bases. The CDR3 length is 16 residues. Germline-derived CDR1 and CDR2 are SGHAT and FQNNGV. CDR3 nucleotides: TGTGCCAGCAGCTTAGTCCCAGCGGGGAGCTACAATGAGCAGTTCTTC. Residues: CASSLVPAGSYNEQFF.

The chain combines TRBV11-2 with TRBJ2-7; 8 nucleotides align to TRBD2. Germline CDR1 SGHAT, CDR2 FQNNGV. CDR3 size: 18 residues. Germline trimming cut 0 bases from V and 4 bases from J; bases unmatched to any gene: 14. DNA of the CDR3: TGTGCCAGCAGCTTAGATCCCCCAATTAGCGGGACCCGGTACGAGCAGTACTTC. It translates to CASSLDPPISGTRYEQYF.

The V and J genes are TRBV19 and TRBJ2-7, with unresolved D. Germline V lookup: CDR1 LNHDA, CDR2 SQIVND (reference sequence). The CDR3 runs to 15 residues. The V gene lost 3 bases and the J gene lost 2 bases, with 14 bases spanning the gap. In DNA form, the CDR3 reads TGTGCCAGTAGTATGAGGCAGGTGGAGACCTACGAGCAGTACTTC. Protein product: CASSMRQVETYEQYF.

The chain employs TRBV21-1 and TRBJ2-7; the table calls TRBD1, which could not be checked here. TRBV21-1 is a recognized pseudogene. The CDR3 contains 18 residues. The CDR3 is CASSPMITPGQGIYEQYF. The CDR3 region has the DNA TGTGCCAGCAGCCCCATGATTACCCCGGGACAGGGGATCTACGAGCAGTACTTC.

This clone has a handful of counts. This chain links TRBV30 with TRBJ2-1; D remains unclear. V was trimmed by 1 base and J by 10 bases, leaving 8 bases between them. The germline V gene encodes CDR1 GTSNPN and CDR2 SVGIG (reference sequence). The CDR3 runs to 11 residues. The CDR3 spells CAWSEAEEQFF. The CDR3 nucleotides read TGTGCCTGGAGTGAGGCGGAAGAGCAGTTCTTC.

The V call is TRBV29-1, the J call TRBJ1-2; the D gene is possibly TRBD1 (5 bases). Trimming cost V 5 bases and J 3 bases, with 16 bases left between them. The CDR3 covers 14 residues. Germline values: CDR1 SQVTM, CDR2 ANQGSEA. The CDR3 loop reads CSVYGQGSDYGYTF. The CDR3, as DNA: TGCAGCGTTTATGGTCAGGGATCCGACTATGGCTACACCTTC.

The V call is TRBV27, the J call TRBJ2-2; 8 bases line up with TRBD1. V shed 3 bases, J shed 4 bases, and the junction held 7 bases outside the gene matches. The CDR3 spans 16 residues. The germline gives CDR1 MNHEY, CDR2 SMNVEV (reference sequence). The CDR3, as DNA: TGTGCCAGCAGTTTTGGGGACAGGTTAGGCACCGGGGAGCTGTTTTTT. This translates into CASSFGDRLGTGELFF.

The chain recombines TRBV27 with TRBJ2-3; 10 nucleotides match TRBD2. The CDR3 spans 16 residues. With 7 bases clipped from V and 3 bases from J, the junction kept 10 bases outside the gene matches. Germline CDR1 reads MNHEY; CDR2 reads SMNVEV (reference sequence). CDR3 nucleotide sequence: TGTGCCAGCATGGTAGCGGGAGGATGGGTGACAGATACGCAGTATTTT. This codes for CASMVAGGWVTDTQYF.

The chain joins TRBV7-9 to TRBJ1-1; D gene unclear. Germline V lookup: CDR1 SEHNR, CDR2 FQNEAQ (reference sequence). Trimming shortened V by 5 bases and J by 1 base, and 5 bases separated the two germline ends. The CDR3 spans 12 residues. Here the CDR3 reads CASSVRNTEAFF. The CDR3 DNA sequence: TGTGCCAGCAGCGTACGGAACACTGAAGCTTTCTTT.

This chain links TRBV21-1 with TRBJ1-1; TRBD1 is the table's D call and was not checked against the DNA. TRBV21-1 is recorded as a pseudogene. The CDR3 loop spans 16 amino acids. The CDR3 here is CASTSRDSQPNTEAFF. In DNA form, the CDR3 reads TGTGCCAGCACGTCCCGGGACAGCCAGCCAAACACTGAAGCTTTCTTT.

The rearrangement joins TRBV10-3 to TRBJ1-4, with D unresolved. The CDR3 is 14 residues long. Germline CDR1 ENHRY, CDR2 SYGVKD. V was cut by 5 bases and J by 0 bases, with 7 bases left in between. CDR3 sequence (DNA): TGTGCCATCAGTAGGGCATCAACTAATGAAAAACTGTTTTTT. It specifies CAISRASTNEKLFF.

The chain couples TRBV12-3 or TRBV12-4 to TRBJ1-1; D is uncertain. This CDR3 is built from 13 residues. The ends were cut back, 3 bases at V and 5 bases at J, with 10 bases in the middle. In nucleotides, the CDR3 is TGTGCCAGCAGTTTTGCGGCAGATACTGAAGCTTTCTTT. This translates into CASSFAADTEAFF.

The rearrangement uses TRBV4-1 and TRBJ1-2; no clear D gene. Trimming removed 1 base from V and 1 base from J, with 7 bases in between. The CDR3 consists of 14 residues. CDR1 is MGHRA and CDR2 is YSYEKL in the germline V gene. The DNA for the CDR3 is TGCGCCAGCAGCCAAGTTGGCAGTAACTATGGCTACACCTTC. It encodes CASSQVGSNYGYTF.

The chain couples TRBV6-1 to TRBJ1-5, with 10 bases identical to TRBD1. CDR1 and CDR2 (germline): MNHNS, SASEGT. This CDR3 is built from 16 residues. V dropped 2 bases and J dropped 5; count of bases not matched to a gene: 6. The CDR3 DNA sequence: TGTGCCAGCAGTGAAACCCTCGGGACAGGGGATCAGCCCCAGCATTTT. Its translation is CASSETLGTGDQPQHF.

The CDR3: CASSFRGSKNIQYF. DNA for the CDR3: TGTGCCAGCAGTTTTCGGGGGTCCAAAAACATTCAGTACTTC. This sequence joins TRBV28 and TRBJ2-4; D perhaps matches TRBD2 (6 bases). Trimming pared 3 bases from V and 2 bases from J, leaving 8 bases between. This CDR3 is 14 amino acids long. The germline V gene encodes CDR1 MDHEN and CDR2 SYDVKM.

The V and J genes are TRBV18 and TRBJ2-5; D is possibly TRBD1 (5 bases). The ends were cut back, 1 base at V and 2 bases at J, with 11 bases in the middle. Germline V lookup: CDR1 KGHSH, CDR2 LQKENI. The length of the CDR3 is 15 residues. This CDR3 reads CASSPRGTGQETQYF. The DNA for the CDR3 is TGTGCCAGCTCACCACGTGGAACAGGACAAGAGACCCAGTACTTC. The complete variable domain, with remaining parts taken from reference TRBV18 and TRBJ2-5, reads NAGVMQNPRHLVRRRGQEARLRCSPMKGHSHVYWYRQLPEEGLKFMVYLQKENIIDESGMPKERFSAEFPKEGPSILRIQQVVRGDSAAYFCASSPRGTGQETQYFGPGTRLLVL.

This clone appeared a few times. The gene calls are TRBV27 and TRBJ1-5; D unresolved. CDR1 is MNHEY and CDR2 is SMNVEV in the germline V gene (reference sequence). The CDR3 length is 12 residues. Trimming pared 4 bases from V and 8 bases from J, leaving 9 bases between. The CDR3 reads CASSSYGEPQHF. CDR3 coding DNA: TGTGCCAGCAGTTCGTATGGAGAGCCCCAGCATTTT.

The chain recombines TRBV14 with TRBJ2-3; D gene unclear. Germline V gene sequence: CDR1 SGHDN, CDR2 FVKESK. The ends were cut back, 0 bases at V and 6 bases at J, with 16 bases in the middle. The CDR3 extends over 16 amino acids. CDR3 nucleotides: TGTGCCAGCAGCCAAGATCTTCCCGGGTTGGGGGATACGCAGTATTTT. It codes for CASSQDLPGLGDTQYF.

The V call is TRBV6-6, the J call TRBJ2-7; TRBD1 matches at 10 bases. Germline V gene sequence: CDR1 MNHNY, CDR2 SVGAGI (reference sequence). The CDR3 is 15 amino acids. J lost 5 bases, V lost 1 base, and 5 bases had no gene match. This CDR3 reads CASSYWRGTGDEQYF. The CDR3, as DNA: TGTGCCAGCAGTTACTGGCGCGGGACAGGGGACGAGCAGTACTTC.

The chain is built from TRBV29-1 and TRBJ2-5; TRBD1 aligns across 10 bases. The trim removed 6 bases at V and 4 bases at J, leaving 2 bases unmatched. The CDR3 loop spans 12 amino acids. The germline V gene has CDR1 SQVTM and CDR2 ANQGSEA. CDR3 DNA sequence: TGCAGCGTCCGGGACAGGGGAGAGACCCAGTACTTC. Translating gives CSVRDRGETQYF.

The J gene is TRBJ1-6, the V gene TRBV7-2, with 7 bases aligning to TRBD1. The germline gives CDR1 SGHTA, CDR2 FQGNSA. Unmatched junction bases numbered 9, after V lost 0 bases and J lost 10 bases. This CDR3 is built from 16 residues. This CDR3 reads CASSLAGGGLESPLHF. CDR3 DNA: TGTGCCAGCAGCTTAGCAGGGGGCGGGTTAGAATCACCCCTCCACTTT.

The CDR3 DNA reads as TGTGCCAGCAGTTACCGGGACCAAGCTTTCTTT. Translated: CASSYRDQAFF. This chain connects TRBV28 to TRBJ1-1, with D possibly TRBD1 on 5 matching bases. V lost 4 bases and J lost 9, with 9 bases in between. The CDR3 loop spans 11 amino acids. Germline-derived CDR1 and CDR2 are MDHEN and SYDVKM.

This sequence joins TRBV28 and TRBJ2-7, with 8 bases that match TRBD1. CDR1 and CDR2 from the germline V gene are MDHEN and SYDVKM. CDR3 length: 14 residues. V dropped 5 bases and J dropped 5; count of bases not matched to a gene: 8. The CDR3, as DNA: TGTGCCAGCAGTGGACAGGGTTTGAACCACGAGCAGTACTTC. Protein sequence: CASSGQGLNHEQYF.

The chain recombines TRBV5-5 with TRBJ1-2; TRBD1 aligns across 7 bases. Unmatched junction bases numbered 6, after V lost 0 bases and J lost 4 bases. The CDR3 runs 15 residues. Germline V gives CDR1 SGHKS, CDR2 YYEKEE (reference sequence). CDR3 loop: CASSLAEGQSYGYTF. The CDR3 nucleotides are TGTGCCAGCAGCTTGGCCGAGGGACAGTCCTATGGCTACACCTTC.

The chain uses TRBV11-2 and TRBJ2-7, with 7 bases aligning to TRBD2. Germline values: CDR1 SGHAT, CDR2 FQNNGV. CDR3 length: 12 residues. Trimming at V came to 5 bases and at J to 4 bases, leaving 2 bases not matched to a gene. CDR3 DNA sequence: TGTGCCAGCAGCAGCGGGATTTACGAGCAGTACTTC. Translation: CASSSGIYEQYF.

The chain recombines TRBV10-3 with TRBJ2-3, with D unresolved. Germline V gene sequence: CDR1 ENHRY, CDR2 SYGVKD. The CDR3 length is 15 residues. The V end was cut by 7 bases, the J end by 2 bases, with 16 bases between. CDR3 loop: CAIMSALTPTDTQYF. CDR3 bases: TGTGCCATCATGTCCGCCCTAACCCCCACAGATACGCAGTATTTT.